Listed below are T cell receptor beta chains from one sample, sequenced in a study of T cell changes during pregnancy in multiple sclerosis. Sequencing used immunoSEQ multiplex PCR; TCRdb keeps in-frame clones, though not all of them. The table includes roughly 28,000 clones, around nine tenths detected once. The sequencing here drew on CD8+ T cells from peripheral blood mononuclear cells, taken before pregnancy. These receptors all stem from a female donor with multiple sclerosis, enrolled in a pregnancy study. CDR3s include the opening cysteine and the closing phenylalanine or tryptophan.

j_gene: TRBJ1-4; v_gene: TRBV19; CDR3aa: CASSLSGDEKLFF
j_gene: TRBJ2-1; v_gene: TRBV6-5; CDR3aa: CASSYHRDYNEQFF
j_gene: TRBJ2-7; v_gene: TRBV6-6; CDR3aa: CASSYSETEEQYF
j_gene: TRBJ2-1; v_gene: TRBV5-1; CDR3aa: CASSSQGQPLYNEQFF
j_gene: TRBJ2-1; v_gene: TRBV15; CDR3aa: CATSRDFESPSSYNEQFF
j_gene: TRBJ1-2; v_gene: TRBV27; CDR3aa: CARINKPFSYGYTF
j_gene: TRBJ2-3; v_gene: TRBV29-1; CDR3aa: CSVDAGTDTQYF
j_gene: TRBJ2-1; v_gene: TRBV30; CDR3aa: CAWEGTSGLEQFF
j_gene: TRBJ2-2; v_gene: TRBV6-4; CDR3aa: CASSDSSTGELFF
j_gene: TRBJ2-1; v_gene: TRBV27; CDR3aa: CASTPRGEYRYNEQFF
j_gene: TRBJ2-1; v_gene: TRBV7-2; CDR3aa: CASSLGPGNPVGEQFF
j_gene: TRBJ2-3; v_gene: TRBV5-3; CDR3aa: CARSLSGRGGDAQYF
j_gene: TRBJ2-3; v_gene: TRBV14; CDR3aa: CASSLSSGRSTDTQYF
j_gene: TRBJ2-2; v_gene: TRBV10-1; CDR3aa: CASSEPRQGRNTGELFF
j_gene: TRBJ2-3; v_gene: TRBV27; CDR3aa: CASSLFFTDTQYF
j_gene: TRBJ2-3; v_gene: TRBV7-2; CDR3aa: CASSKGLAGGPGTDTQYF
j_gene: TRBJ1-5; v_gene: TRBV6-1; CDR3aa: CASGVGGSNQPQHF
j_gene: TRBJ1-1; v_gene: TRBV7-2; CDR3aa: CASSSTGGAIGTEAFF
j_gene: TRBJ2-3; v_gene: TRBV5-6; CDR3aa: CASSLGSGDTQYF
j_gene: TRBJ2-7; v_gene: TRBV29-1; CDR3aa: CSVVGSGSTRRLDEQYF